The T cell receptor (beta chain) described here comes from a study of regulatory T cells in long-lasting Graves disease. Study outcomes and limitations: Favored gene segments in persistent disease were TRBV28, TRBJ1-2 and TRBJ2-5. Graves' patients with persistent disease showed TCR diversity lower than patients newly diagnosed. Persistent patients shared more public clonotypes (2,741) than newly diagnosed patients (under 1,000).

Regarding time point: persistent/refractory GD, antithyroid drugs over 5 years with positive TRAb. Generation of the TCR library employed RNA extracted from PBMCs. Criteria from the American Thyroid Association guidelines were applied to diagnose Graves' disease. This clonotype has more than one count but fewer than ten. Its antigen is not identified. The CDR3 is made up of 16 amino acids. The V gene's germline CDR1 is SQVTM and CDR2 ANQGSEA. Trimming shortened V by 6 bases and J by 4 bases, and 21 bases separated the two germline ends. Sequencing libraries for TCR beta were prepared with iRepertoire HTBI primers and Arm-PCR of CDR3 regions. TCRdb reprocessed the multiplex PCR reads with MiXCR, giving one entry per CDR3 protein. The sample consists of a few hundred thousand distinct CDR3 sequences, about 20% of them appearing once.

The genes are TRBV29-1 and TRBJ2-2, with D perhaps given as TRBD1 or TRBD2 (5 bases each). The sequence was obtained from a female donor with Graves disease. The sample in question was peripheral blood mononuclear cells (PBMCs), obtained when the disease was refractory, from a patient treated with antithyroid drugs. The CDR3 bases are TGCAGCGTGGCCCAAATGGGGACCCCGAGCACCGGGGAGCTGTTTTTT. It specifies CSVAQMGTPSTGELFF.